This T cell receptor beta chain is from a study of CD8 T cells in Susac syndrome (dated by TCRdb to about 2019). About the study as a whole: Of the Susac syndrome patients who were sequenced, fewer than ten were in clinical remission while about six had clinically active disease. At blood withdrawal, Susac syndrome patients were either therapy-naive, taking corticosteroids (in some cases with IVIg as well), or taking IVIg alone. The study used repertoire sequencing to test whether antigen drove CD8+ T cell activation and differentiation in Susac syndrome. Clonality of the CD8+ T cell repertoire was compared between over 10 healthy donors, roughly 14 Susac syndrome patients and approximately 16 multiple sclerosis patients. The full study reports these points: CD8+ repertoires in Susac syndrome showed clonal expansion, which was highest in CD8+ TEMRA cells and was greater in clinically active patients than in remitting patients. Looking at Susac-specific public clones, the researchers identified 15 to 20 in the total CD8+ repertoire and about 5 in the CD8+ TEMRA repertoire. The TCR sequencing and HLA analysis was acknowledged to have included a relatively small number of individuals.

Peripheral blood CD8+ and CD4+ T cells from healthy donors, Susac syndrome patients and multiple sclerosis patients were profiled using high-throughput TCR beta sequencing. Susac syndrome patients met recently defined diagnostic criteria for definite or probable disease. Bulk CD8+ and CD4+ T cells were purified by magnetic negative isolation, whereas CD8+ TEMRA cells were enriched by FACS. Blood was drawn into EDTA tubes, processed within 24 hours, and PBMCs were isolated by density gradient centrifugation. PBMCs intended for TCR sequencing were frozen in liquid nitrogen and were later thawed in a 37 degrees C water bath. The sorted or isolated CD4+, CD8+ and CD8+ TEMRA cells had a purity of 90% or higher. RNA was extracted with the RNeasy kit and roughly 0.45 to 1 ug was reverse transcribed using random hexamers. The immunoSEQ multiplex PCR assay, which covers 54 Vbeta and 13 Jbeta segments, was used to amplify TCR beta CDR3 regions. PCR amplification bias was corrected by using a synthetic template baseline for primer optimization and computational correction. Under the source paper's analysis protocol: Reads were annotated to V, D and J genes according to IMGT and were analyzed with immunoSEQ Analyzer, with only productive sequences retained. To calculate clonality, Shannon entropy was normalized by log2 of the number of productive unique sequences and then subtracted from one. Public and private clones were assessed among the 100 most prevalent clones of each patient and control. Clones were defined as Susac-specific if absent from the healthy and MS cohorts, from around 1,100 published viral clones and from other ImmuneACCESS disease sequences. TCRdb handled the public reads itself, with Q25 trimming in fastp and clone calling in MiXCR, and kept productive beta chains. Rows matching on CDR3 protein sequence are summarized as one entry with the most common DNA and genes. For this entry, the V and J calls and clone size follow TCRdb and not the study's own pipeline. This sample holds some 140,000 distinct CDR3 sequences; 95% were observed only once. The ten largest clones represent 0.15% to 0.2% of the sample.

With respect to this clonotype: Which antigen it targets is not known. Per-base quality was not reported, and no clone a single base away is much larger than it.

Trimming costs V 3 bases and J 1 base, and their ends lie 5 bases apart. Reading from cysteine to phenylalanine, the CDR3 counts 13 amino acids. Of the read, only the CDR3 DNA is kept; its 39 bases are in frame from base 1. CDR1 and CDR2 (SGDLS, YYNGEE) derive from the germline V gene. The sequence is built from TRBV9 and TRBJ2-1, with no confident D gene call. The TCR was taken from a human donor with Susac syndrome. Material for sequencing was CD8+ T cells from PBMCs. The sequenced DNA: TGTGCCAGCAGCGGGATTTCCTACAATGAGCAGTTCTTC. It encodes CASSGISYNEQFF.